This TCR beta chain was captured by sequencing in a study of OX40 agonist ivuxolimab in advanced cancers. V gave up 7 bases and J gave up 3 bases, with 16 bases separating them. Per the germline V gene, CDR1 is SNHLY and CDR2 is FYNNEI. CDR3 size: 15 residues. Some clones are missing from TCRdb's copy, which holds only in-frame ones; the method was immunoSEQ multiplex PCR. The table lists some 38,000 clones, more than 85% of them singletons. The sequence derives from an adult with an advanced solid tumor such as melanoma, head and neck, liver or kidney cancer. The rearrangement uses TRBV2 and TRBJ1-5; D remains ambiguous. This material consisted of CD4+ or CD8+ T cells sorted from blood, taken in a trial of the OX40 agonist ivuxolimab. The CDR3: CASTTGGEHNQPQHF. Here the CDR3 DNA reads TGTGCCAGCACCACCGGAGGAGAACACAATCAGCCCCAGCATTTT.